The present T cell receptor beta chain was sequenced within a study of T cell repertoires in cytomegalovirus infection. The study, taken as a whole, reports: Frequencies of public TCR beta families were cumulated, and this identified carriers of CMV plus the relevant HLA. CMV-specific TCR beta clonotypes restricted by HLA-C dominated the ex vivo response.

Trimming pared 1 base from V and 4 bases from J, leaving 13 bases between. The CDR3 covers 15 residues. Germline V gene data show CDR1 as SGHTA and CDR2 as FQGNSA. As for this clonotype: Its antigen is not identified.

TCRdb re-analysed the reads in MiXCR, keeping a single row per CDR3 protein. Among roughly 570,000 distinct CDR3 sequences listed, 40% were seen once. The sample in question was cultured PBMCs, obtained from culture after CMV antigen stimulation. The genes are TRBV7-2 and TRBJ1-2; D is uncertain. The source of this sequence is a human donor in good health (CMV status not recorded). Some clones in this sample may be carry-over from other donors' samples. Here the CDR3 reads CASSLGGSLSYGYTF. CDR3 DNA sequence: TGTGCCAGCAGCTTAGGTGGAAGTCTGAGCTATGGCTACACCTTC.